A selection of T cell receptor beta chains follows, all from one sample in a study of T cell repertoires in cytomegalovirus infection. TCRdb re-analysed the reads in MiXCR, keeping a single row per CDR3 protein. This sample has 200,000 to 300,000 distinct CDR3 sequences; roughly 6.5% occur once, and the top ten carry about 6.3%. What was sequenced was PBMCs. All receptors come from a human donor in good health (CMV status not recorded). Some clones in this sample may be carry-over from other donors' samples. Both conserved end residues are part of each CDR3.

cdr3_aa: CASKRGTDSGNTIYF; v_call: TRBV5-4; j_call: TRBJ1-3
cdr3_aa: CASSLDEDSHF; v_call: TRBV5-6; j_call: TRBJ2-7
cdr3_aa: CASRQGALETQYF; v_call: TRBV2; j_call: TRBJ2-5
cdr3_aa: CASRSPGTMQTQYF; v_call: TRBV6-2/TRBV6-3; j_call: TRBJ2-5
cdr3_aa: CASSLAFYRPETQYF; v_call: TRBV7-8; j_call: TRBJ2-5
cdr3_aa: CATLAGGAYNEQFF; v_call: TRBV28; j_call: TRBJ2-1
cdr3_aa: CASSITSGEDTQYF; v_call: TRBV28; j_call: TRBJ2-3
cdr3_aa: CASSSTGPADTQYF; v_call: TRBV7-6; j_call: TRBJ2-3
cdr3_aa: CASSPEGTDTQYF; v_call: TRBV7-9; j_call: TRBJ2-3
cdr3_aa: CASSSGQGQPQHF; v_call: TRBV7-6; j_call: TRBJ1-5
cdr3_aa: CSVVTDTQYF; v_call: TRBV29-1; j_call: TRBJ2-3
cdr3_aa: CASSLGGLQETQYF; v_call: TRBV7-9; j_call: TRBJ2-5
cdr3_aa: CAISESSDQPQHF; v_call: TRBV10-3; j_call: TRBJ1-5
cdr3_aa: CVARGSGNTIYF; v_call: TRBV7-9; j_call: TRBJ1-3
cdr3_aa: CSVEDYTAGWGNEQFF; v_call: TRBV29-1; j_call: TRBJ2-1
cdr3_aa: CASSLVQGPNTEAFF; v_call: TRBV7-8; j_call: TRBJ1-1
cdr3_aa: CASSLWTDPDTEAFF; v_call: TRBV3-1; j_call: TRBJ1-1
cdr3_aa: CASSLVGLHTPHYGYTF; v_call: TRBV13; j_call: TRBJ1-2
cdr3_aa: CSAEPGTGTDTQYF; v_call: TRBV20-1; j_call: TRBJ2-3
cdr3_aa: CATSEFGGTQYF; v_call: TRBV24-1; j_call: TRBJ2-3
cdr3_aa: CASEKVTRDGEAFF; v_call: TRBV12-3/TRBV12-4; j_call: TRBJ1-1
cdr3_aa: CSASRQGVGPQHF; v_call: TRBV20-1; j_call: TRBJ1-5
cdr3_aa: CASSESTGIHEQFF; v_call: TRBV9; j_call: TRBJ2-1
cdr3_aa: CASSVFGGMNTEAFF; v_call: TRBV7-9; j_call: TRBJ1-1
cdr3_aa: CSASAGRYNSPLHF; v_call: TRBV20-1; j_call: TRBJ1-6
cdr3_aa: CSARDKLTGRGEKLFF; v_call: TRBV20-1; j_call: TRBJ1-4
cdr3_aa: CASSSTGGGRGYTF; v_call: TRBV6-2/TRBV6-3; j_call: TRBJ1-2
cdr3_aa: CATSRGNRGSGELFF; v_call: TRBV15; j_call: TRBJ2-2
cdr3_aa: CASSGTRGGGNEQFF; v_call: TRBV9; j_call: TRBJ2-1
cdr3_aa: CASSPNSPDRGSTEAFF; v_call: TRBV25-1; j_call: TRBJ1-1
cdr3_aa: CSAPSRTEETQYF; v_call: TRBV20-1; j_call: TRBJ2-5
cdr3_aa: CASRGRGNIQYF; v_call: TRBV25-1; j_call: TRBJ2-4
cdr3_aa: CASSLPRQGASQETQYF; v_call: TRBV28; j_call: TRBJ2-5
cdr3_aa: CASSLGPDINNSPLHF; v_call: TRBV5-1; j_call: TRBJ1-6
cdr3_aa: CASNSLPGQGNYGYTF; v_call: TRBV6-2/TRBV6-3; j_call: TRBJ1-2
cdr3_aa: CASSLNSGGAADTQYF; v_call: TRBV5-1; j_call: TRBJ2-3
cdr3_aa: CSARDKWFEVLGNQPQHF; v_call: TRBV20-1; j_call: TRBJ1-5
cdr3_aa: CASSYHGNQPQHF; v_call: TRBV6-2/TRBV6-3; j_call: TRBJ1-5
cdr3_aa: CASSLRPVGLYGYTF; v_call: TRBV27; j_call: TRBJ1-2
cdr3_aa: CASSVFRDRSYNEQFF; v_call: TRBV2; j_call: TRBJ2-1
cdr3_aa: CASSLGVYRGLSSADEAFF; v_call: TRBV5-1; j_call: TRBJ1-1
cdr3_aa: CASSAGLAGGRPATQYF; v_call: TRBV19; j_call: TRBJ2-3
cdr3_aa: CASSRQDRGRNTGELFF; v_call: TRBV4-1; j_call: TRBJ2-2
cdr3_aa: CSARPTGGRGSTNEKLFF; v_call: TRBV20-1; j_call: TRBJ1-4
cdr3_aa: CASSQTPSGDQYF; v_call: TRBV5-1; j_call: TRBJ2-7
cdr3_aa: CAWSRTYESEQYF; v_call: TRBV30; j_call: TRBJ2-7
cdr3_aa: CASSTGAADRAFF; v_call: TRBV7-2; j_call: TRBJ1-1
cdr3_aa: CASSPRTASSTEAFF; v_call: TRBV5-1; j_call: TRBJ1-1
cdr3_aa: CASSLGSGMVAQHF; v_call: TRBV11-2; j_call: TRBJ1-5
cdr3_aa: CSVRGVGGETQYF; v_call: TRBV29-1; j_call: TRBJ2-5
cdr3_aa: CAISEFPGGGGMTKNIQYF; v_call: TRBV10-3; j_call: TRBJ2-4